What follows are 20 T cell receptor beta chains derived from one specimen sequenced in a study of blood T cell repertoires in COVID-19. Here immunoSEQ multiplex PCR was the method, and the copy in TCRdb shows in-frame clones only, minus some. Of fewer than 350,000 clones in the sample, around nine tenths are singletons; the top ten hold 4% to 6%. What was sequenced was PBMCs or T cells enriched from blood (not recorded which). These receptor sequences come from a man aged 55 to 70 who had recovered from COVID-19.

This rearrangement joins TRBV28 to TRBJ1-2; TRBD1 is a possible D gene (6 bases). V was trimmed by 3 bases and J by 0 bases, leaving 8 bases between them. The germline gives CDR1 MDHEN, CDR2 SYDVKM. CDR3 size: 14 residues. CDR3 nucleotide sequence: TGTGCCAGCAGTTTCCGGACAGCTAACTATGGCTACACCTTC. Translated, it gives CASSFRTANYGYTF.

The chain couples TRBV5-1 to TRBJ1-1, with D possibly matching TRBD1 (6 bases). Germline CDR1 reads SGHRS; CDR2 reads YFSETQ. V lost 2 bases to trimming and J lost 5 bases, with 10 bases between them. CDR3 size: 13 residues. CDR3 region: CASSFQQGTEAFF. In DNA, the CDR3 is TGCGCCAGCAGCTTCCAACAGGGAACTGAAGCTTTCTTT.

Only a few counts were recorded for this clone. The V and J genes are TRBV11-3 and TRBJ2-1; D might be TRBD2 (5 bases). Germline V CDR1 and CDR2: SGHNT, YENEEA. This CDR3 spans 14 amino acids. With 1 base removed from V and 8 bases from J, the gap between germline ends came to 12 bases. The CDR3 is CASSLGGGFHEQFF. The CDR3 bases are TGTGCCAGCAGCTTAGGCGGAGGATTCCATGAGCAGTTCTTC.

V and J are TRBV5-1 and TRBJ2-7; the match to TRBD1 covers 7 bases. Germline values: CDR1 SGHRS, CDR2 YFSETQ. CDR3 length equals 15 residues. Losses at the gene ends were 4 bases for V and 4 bases for J; bases not matched to a gene: 11. The DNA for the CDR3 is TGCGCCAGCAGCAAGAACAGGGGAGAGGAGTACGAGCAGTACTTC. Its translation is CASSKNRGEEYEQYF.

This clone was seen a single time. The chain's CDR3 is CASSYSTEETQYF. In DNA form, the CDR3 reads TGTGCCAGCAGTTACTCGACAGAAGAGACCCAGTACTTC. This chain links TRBV6-2 or TRBV6-3 with TRBJ2-5, with a possible D match to TRBD1 (5 bases). V was shortened by 0 bases and J by 3 bases, with 5 bases between the two germline ends. This CDR3 is 13 amino acids long. The germline V gene has CDR1 MNHEY and CDR2 SVGEGT.

This rearrangement joins TRBV19 to TRBJ2-3; D is perhaps TRBD2 (7 bases). The CDR3 runs to 19 residues. CDR1 is LNHDA and CDR2 is SQIVND in the germline V gene (reference sequence). Trimming removed 6 bases from V and 2 bases from J, with 27 bases in between. CDR3 sequence: CASSTGLGRGYGDTDTQYF. In DNA form, the CDR3 reads TGTGCCAGTAGCACAGGGTTGGGGAGGGGCTATGGGGACACAGATACGCAGTATTTT.

J is TRBJ1-4 and V is TRBV9, with 8 positions matching TRBD1. Germline V lookup: CDR1 SGDLS, CDR2 YYNGEE. This CDR3 spans 18 amino acids. The V gene end was trimmed by 0 bases and the J gene end by 1 base; junction bases not matched to a gene: 8. The CDR3 bases are TGTGCCAGCAGCGTAGGGACAGGGCAAGGGGTAACTAATGAAAAACTGTTTTTT. Translated: CASSVGTGQGVTNEKLFF.

V is TRBV19 and J is TRBJ2-3; TRBD2 matches 10 bases. The germline V gene has CDR1 LNHDA and CDR2 SQIVND (reference sequence). There are 16 residues in the CDR3. V was clipped by 0 bases and J by 7 bases; unmatched bases: 7. CDR3 residues: CASSIEGSGRRNTQYF. Written as DNA, the CDR3 is TGTGCCAGTAGTATAGAGGGTAGCGGGAGGAGGAATACGCAGTATTTT.

The chain couples TRBV29-1 to TRBJ1-2; a possible D gene is TRBD1 (5 bases). Germline values: CDR1 SQVTM, CDR2 ANQGSEA. V shed 7 bases and J shed 4 bases, with 16 bases lying between them. The CDR3 has 13 residues. The CDR3 reads CSATATDPYGYTF. CDR3 nucleotides: TGCAGCGCCACCGCGACAGACCCCTATGGCTACACCTTC.

This chain uses TRBV6-4 with TRBJ1-1; D not resolved. This CDR3 is built from 14 residues. Germline V gives CDR1 MRHNA, CDR2 SNTAGT. Trimming removed 6 bases at V and 5 bases at J, with 16 bases between. The CDR3 loop reads CASSQTPTGTEAFF. CDR3 coding DNA: TGTGCCAGCAGCCAGACTCCTACGGGGACTGAAGCTTTCTTT.

This clone is a singleton in its sample. This chain joins TRBV20-1 and TRBJ2-3; 14 nucleotides agree with TRBD2. Germline V gene sequence: CDR1 DFQATT, CDR2 SNEGSKA (reference sequence). The CDR3 contains 18 residues. After removal of 3 bases from V and 3 bases from J, the junction contained 11 bases not matched to a gene. The CDR3 sequence is CSASSPGLAGEGTDTQYF. DNA for the CDR3: TGCAGTGCTAGTAGCCCGGGACTAGCGGGAGAGGGTACAGATACGCAGTATTTT.

This clone was seen a single time. The chain has TRBV5-4 and TRBJ2-1; D perhaps matches TRBD2 (6 bases). This CDR3 comprises 15 residues. The V end lost 0 bases, the J end lost 1 base, and 8 bases lay between the germline ends. CDR1 and CDR2 from the germline V gene are SGHNT and YYREEE (reference sequence). CDR3 DNA: TGTGCCAGCAGCTTGGCCGGGACTTCCTACAATGAGCAGTTCTTC. Its translation is CASSLAGTSYNEQFF. Together with reference TRBV5-4 and TRBJ2-1, the CDR3 gives the full variable domain: ETGVTQSPTHLIKTRGQQVTLRCSSQSGHNTVSWYQQALGQGPQFIFQYYREEENGRGNFPPRFSGLQFPNYSSELNVNALELDDSALYLCASSLAGTSYNEQFFGPGTRLTVL.

This clone was seen just once. The rearrangement links TRBV2 to TRBJ1-6, with D perhaps TRBD1 (6 bases). The germline V and J ends were trimmed by 4 bases and 1 base, with 11 bases remaining between them. The CDR3 covers 16 residues. CDR1 is SNHLY, CDR2 FYNNEI, per germline. This chain's CDR3 is CASSVGGASYNSPLHF. In nucleotides, the CDR3 is TGTGCCAGCAGTGTGGGGGGGGCGTCCTATAATTCACCCCTCCACTTT.

V gene TRBV2 combines with J gene TRBJ1-2, with 8 nucleotides matching TRBD1. Looked up from germline, CDR1 is SNHLY and CDR2 is FYNNEI. Unmatched junction bases numbered 8, after V lost 6 bases and J lost 5 bases. The CDR3 sequence is 14 residues long. The CDR3 nucleotides are TGTGCCAGCAGCCTTACAGGGGGGAATTATGGCTACACCTTC. This encodes CASSLTGGNYGYTF.

The sample holds a few counts of this clone. The J gene is TRBJ1-1, the V gene TRBV4-3; the D is unclear. CDR1 is LGHNA, CDR2 YSLEER, per germline. The CDR3 runs 13 residues. V was cut by 5 bases and J by 0 bases, with 7 bases left in between. The CDR3 DNA reads TGCGCCAGCAGCAGCGGGGTGAACACTGAAGCTTTCTTT. It is translated as CASSSGVNTEAFF.

This sequence joins TRBV27 and TRBJ2-2; D is perhaps TRBD2 (5 bases). Germline V CDR1 and CDR2: MNHEY, SMNVEV (reference sequence). Trimming took 5 bases from V and 6 from J, leaving 13 bases between them. CDR3 length: 14 amino acids. DNA of the CDR3: TGTGCCAGCAGTCGTTCCCCCGGGGCCGGGGAGCTGTTTTTT. This sequence encodes CASSRSPGAGELFF.

The V call is TRBV23-1, the J call TRBJ1-1; possibly TRBD1 for D (6 bases). TRBV23-1 is recorded as an ORF, its role being uncertain. V shed 5 bases and J shed 3 bases, with 31 bases lying between them. CDR3 length: 20 amino acids. CDR3 bases: TGCGCCAGCAGTATAGTGCACCCCACTGGCAGGGGCTGTGGGTACACTGAAGCTTTCTTT. Protein product: CASSIVHPTGRGCGYTEAFF.

The CDR3 is CASSTLGQGAIGNTEAFF. Written as DNA, the CDR3 is TGTGCCAGTAGTACATTGGGACAGGGTGCAATCGGGAACACTGAAGCTTTCTTT. The chain links TRBV19 to TRBJ1-1; 9 bases agree with TRBD1. J lost 1 base, V lost 4 bases, and 13 bases had no gene match. Germline CDR1 is LNHDA and CDR2 is SQIVND (reference sequence). This CDR3 contains 18 residues. The full variable domain, in which reference TRBV19 and TRBJ1-1 provide the parts outside the CDR3, is DGGITQSPKYLFRKEGQNVTLSCEQNLNHDAMYWYRQDPGQGLRLIYYSQIVNDFQKGDIAEGYSVSREKKESFPLTVTSAQKNPTAFYLCASSTLGQGAIGNTEAFFGQGTRLTVV.

V gene TRBV12-5 combines with J gene TRBJ2-7; TRBD2 might be the D (6 bases). The CDR3 runs to 17 residues. The ends were cut back, 4 bases at V and 4 bases at J, with 23 bases in the middle. In germline, CDR1 is LGHNT, CDR2 FRNRAP. CDR3 sequence reads: CASGSTPPGGKGYEQYF. CDR3 nucleotide sequence: TGTGCTAGTGGTTCCACCCCCCCCGGCGGGAAAGGGTACGAGCAGTACTTC.

The rearrangement uses TRBV5-1 and TRBJ2-2, with 13 positions matching TRBD2. V lost 4 bases to trimming and J lost 7 bases; unmatched junction nucleotides: 7. The CDR3 runs 16 residues. Germline V gene sequence: CDR1 SGHRS, CDR2 YFSETQ. The CDR3 here is CASSQGLAGEYGELFF. The CDR3 nucleotides read TGCGCCAGCAGCCAAGGACTAGCGGGAGAATACGGGGAGCTGTTTTTT.